Sequencing of this T cell receptor (beta chain) was carried out in a study of shared clonotypes between healthy human individuals. Turning to this clone: Its antigen is currently unknown.

Study conclusions and caveats: Limited genetic and exposure-history diversity came from having few donors.

The assay was carried out at the deep level. Among the unsorted PBMC samples, replicate PCRs used about 300 ng DNA, 30,000 to 35,000 T cell genomes. This table comes from immunoSEQ multiplex PCR, and its TCRdb copy is limited to in-frame clones, with some not included. The sample contains about 450,000 clones, about four fifths of which appear only once. Germline trimming cut 4 bases from V and 5 bases from J; bases unmatched to any gene: 4. This CDR3 contains 14 residues. Germline V CDR1 and CDR2: SGHRS, YFSETQ. The sequenced sample consisted of PBMCs. This receptor was taken from a woman aged 40 to 50 in good health. Some clones in this sample may be carry-over from other donors' samples. The V call is TRBV5-1, the J call TRBJ1-4; 8 bases line up with TRBD1. The CDR3 loop reads CASSTTGANEKLFF. The CDR3 nucleotides read TGCGCCAGCAGCACGACAGGGGCCAATGAAAAACTGTTTTTT.